This TCR beta chain was identified during a study of T cells after yellow fever vaccination. This CDR3 is built from 15 residues. CDR1 SGHTA and CDR2 FQGNSA come from the germline V gene. With 2 bases removed from V and 0 bases from J, the gap between germline ends came to 10 bases. From the 5' RACE reads, TCRdb called clonotypes with MiXCR, one entry per CDR3 protein. Found here are under 150,000 distinct CDR3 sequences, 7.7% of them singletons; the top ten hold roughly 0.71%. This clonotype has at least ten counts. This TCR was recovered from a man aged 25-40 years who received the YFV17D yellow fever vaccine. Source: CD4+ T cells sorted from PBMCs, taken 5 days after the yellow fever booster vaccination. This chain links TRBV7-2 with TRBJ2-5; D unclear. DNA of the CDR3: TGTGCCAGCAGCTTAAGACAATCATACCAAGAGACCCAGTACTTC. This sequence encodes CASSLRQSYQETQYF.